The present TCR beta chain was sequenced within a study of neurological immune-mediated disorders. Study conclusions and caveats: While HTLV-1-associated myelopathy showed the greatest TCR clonal expansion, multiple sclerosis showed the least, falling below healthy controls.

The CDR3 sequence is 15 residues long. Per germline, CDR1 SGDLS and CDR2 YYNGEE. V gave up 4 bases and J gave up 4 bases, with 15 bases separating them. The method for making cDNA was 5'RACE, and it used 10-nucleotide random UMIs. TCRdb re-analysed the 5' RACE reads in MiXCR, keeping a single row per CDR3 protein. The sample records fewer than 20,000 distinct CDR3 sequences, roughly 15% being singletons. This clonotype was picked up many times. Its antigen is currently unknown. This receptor was identified in a man aged 55 to 70 with HTLV-1-associated myelopathy (HAM/TSP). Sample: PBMCs. The chain couples TRBV9 to TRBJ2-1; D is unclear. CDR3 nucleotide sequence: TGTGCCAGCAGCTACCGGGCAGATTCTTACAATGAGCAGTTCTTC. Its protein is CASSYRADSYNEQFF. Supplemented by reference TRBV9 and TRBJ2-1, the full variable domain reads DSGVTQTPKHLITATGQRVTLRCSPRSGDLSVYWYQQSLDQGLQFLIQYYNGEERAKGNILERFSAQQFPDLHSELNLSSLELGDSALYFCASSYRADSYNEQFFGPGTRLTVL.